This TCR beta chain was identified in a study of neurological immune-mediated disorders (dated by TCRdb to between 2018 and 2021). Looking at the study overall: Among the approximately 34 multiple sclerosis patients, relapsing-remitting MS accounted for 31 and secondary progressive MS accounted for 3. The approximately 110 TCR-beta libraries included longitudinal samples, technical triplicates and paired sorted CD4+ and CD8+ T-cell subsets alongside PBMC samples. Peripheral blood TCR-beta repertoires from HTLV-I-associated myelopathy (HAM/TSP) patients, multiple sclerosis patients and healthy controls were compared by UMI-based sequencing. Of the 70 or so subjects in the cohort, about 14 were HAM/TSP patients, some 35 were multiple sclerosis patients, and about 20 were healthy controls. The research as a whole found: In phylogenetic analysis, the repertoires of 18 of 34 MS patients grouped into a cluster of related CDR3 sequences, which suggests a possible signature at the repertoire level. No association of the MS cluster with clinical or MRI features was observed, and the need for larger cohorts was stated by the authors. No identical CDR3 amino acid sequences were found to be shared among expanded clones across subjects, suggesting that TCR-beta repertoires were private in all groups. TCR clonal expansion was greatest in HAM/TSP patients and smallest in MS patients, who ranked below even healthy controls.

Unsorted PBMC libraries were generated from 2 million PBMCs stored in RNAlater at -80 °C until RNA extraction. The multiple sclerosis patients were enrolled in a US clinical protocol that used magnetic resonance imaging to evaluate disease progression. Peripheral blood underwent Ficoll-Hypaque density gradient centrifugation to isolate PBMCs, which were then cryopreserved in liquid nitrogen. cDNA was synthesized by template-switch 5'RACE using a primer carrying a 10-nucleotide random unique molecular identifier by which each TCR transcript was tagged. Every sequencing run yielded over 170 million TCR-beta sequences covering 15-18 subjects. Total RNA was extracted with the RNeasy kit. The KAPA Real-time Library Amplification kit was used to amplify TCR-beta VDJ regions with primers targeting the TCR constant region and the 5'RACE anchor. A first PCR added sample indexes and Illumina adaptors, and a second PCR then raised library yield. After purification with Ampure beads, the TCR product of roughly 650 bp was size-selected on a 2% E-gel SizeSelection system. Library quality was checked on a Bioanalyzer, concentration was measured with Qubit, and libraries were quantified with the Kapa Library Quantification kit before pooling. Libraries were sequenced paired-end 2 x 150 bp on an Illumina HiSeq 2500. To increase sequence diversity, roughly 24-32% phiX was spiked into each library pool. The study's own analysis went as follows. Quality-filtered reads were processed with the UMI-based MiGEC pipeline, and over 75% of raw TCR sequences were removed by the MiGEC pipeline during error correction. IMGT germline references were used for alignment of VDJ genes, and clonotypes were defined by a unique CDR3 amino acid sequence together with V-J genes. Clonal expansion, Shannon diversity and CDR3 relatedness (CalcPairwiseDistances, ClusterSamples) were evaluated with VDJtools, and phylogenetic trees were built with CLCbio workbench. Expanded clones were defined as having at least 8 unique UMIs, based on coefficient-of-variation modelling across technical triplicates. TCRdb itself trimmed the public reads at Q25 with fastp, ran MiXCR and retained productive beta chains. Each CDR3 protein gets just one entry, which takes the most common genes and DNA from the rows behind it. TCRdb, rather than the study authors, made the V and J calls. The sample table shows about 65,000 distinct CDR3 sequences, and 4.1% are seen once. The ten largest clones add up to roughly 2.8% of the sample.

Trimming costs V 1 base and J 4 bases, and their ends lie 7 bases apart. The CDR3 measures 13 amino acids from cysteine to phenylalanine. The sequence is cut down to CDR3 DNA, 39 bases in frame from base 1. As encoded in the germline V gene, CDR1 is MGHRA while CDR2 is YSYEKL. The table lists this clonotype with many counts. Its antigen specificity is not known. No much larger clone exists at a distance of one base, and base qualities are not known. Source material: PBMCs. The chain was built from TRBV4-1 and TRBJ1-2; the D segment cannot be called with confidence. This receptor was identified in a man in his fifties or sixties with multiple sclerosis. The base sequence is TGCGCCAGCAGCCAAGGTGTGTCCTATGGCTACACCTTC. It translates as CASSQGVSYGYTF.